The clone carrying this TCR beta chain was observed once. In the study's own analysis: The assay estimated nucleated cells by amplifying reference gene primers. TCRdb's table, derived via immunoSEQ multiplex PCR, lists solely in-frame clones and lacks some. V, J and clone size derive from that table, while D and trimming were established from the DNA sequence. Among fewer than 25,000 clones listed, approximately 89% were seen once. This sample stems from a study of blood T cell repertoires in COVID-19. Study details: COVID-19 samples, acute and convalescent, were from the United States, Italy and Spain. In each case, the material was cDNA or gDNA derived from T cells, B-cell-depleted T cells, or PBMCs.

CDR3 length: 18 amino acids. Germline-derived CDR1 and CDR2 are MDHEN and SYDVKM. The junction had 11 bases not matched to a gene; V was cut back by 5 bases and J by 2 bases. The clonotype originates from a human donor in a cohort sampled during active COVID-19. V and J are TRBV28 and TRBJ1-6; 8 bases agree with TRBD1. Source material: peripheral blood. CDR3 region: CASSPSGAGGPYNSPLHF. In DNA, the CDR3 is TGTGCCAGCAGTCCCTCCGGGGCAGGGGGCCCCTATAATTCACCCCTCCACTTT.